This T cell receptor (beta chain) was captured by sequencing in a study of Ad26.COV2.S vaccination and SARS-CoV-2 variants. Study as a whole: Administration of Ad26.COV2.S was intramuscular, either once or twice 56 days apart.

Study-wide results and caveats: Whether participants received vaccine or placebo, their non-spike TCR breadth was similar.

This sample's treatment: around 19 received Ad26.COV2.S at low or high dose, single or two shots; roughly five received placebo; per-sample allocation not given. On day 63 after the first injection, vaccine and placebo recipients gave samples. At a Boston site, the person donating was an adult of 18-55 years. Vaccination used an Ad26 vector expressing Wuhan-strain SARS-CoV-2 spike. This table comes from immunoSEQ multiplex PCR, and its TCRdb copy is limited to in-frame clones, with some not included. The sample lists about 250,000 clones; 87% were seen once. The trim removed 4 bases at V and 0 bases at J, leaving 7 bases unmatched. CDR3 length: 17 amino acids. Germline values: CDR1 LGHDT, CDR2 YNNKEL (reference sequence). In regard to this clone: Its cognate antigen is unknown.

This sequence was found in a person between 18 and 59 years old who received the Ad26.COV2.S COVID-19 vaccine or a placebo. Sample: peripheral blood, taken in a trial of Ad26.COV2.S vaccine versus placebo. The J gene is TRBJ1-5, the V gene TRBV3-1 (or the pseudogene TRBV3-2), with 9 bases lining up with TRBD1. CDR3 in DNA: TGTGCCAGCAGCCCCTGGGACAGGGATTATAGCAATCAGCCCCAGCATTTT. Its protein is CASSPWDRDYSNQPQHF.